The entry that follows covers one T cell receptor (beta chain) sequence. As processed by the authors: From reference gene primer amplification, estimates of nucleated cell counts were derived. Sequenced by immunoSEQ multiplex PCR; TCRdb stores in-frame clones only, minus some. V and J calls and clone size are those listed in that table; D and trimming were worked out from the DNA. The sample holds roughly 44,000 clones, roughly 89% seen once. The data derive from a study of blood T cell repertoires in COVID-19. Study as a whole: Nucleic acid was either cDNA or gDNA, and it came from T cells, B-cell-depleted T cells, or PBMCs.

V was shortened by 1 base and J by 10 bases, with 14 bases between the two germline ends. The CDR3 covers 15 residues. Germline V gene data show CDR1 as SGHDN and CDR2 as FVKESK. The receptor was isolated from a man older than 75 with acute or convalescent COVID-19. The material sequenced was peripheral blood. This chain links TRBV14 with TRBJ1-6; TRBD1 is a possible D gene (5 bases). CDR3 amino acids: CASSQGRQGGSPLHF. The CDR3 DNA follows: TGTGCCAGCAGCCAAGGGCGGCAGGGAGGCTCACCCCTCCACTTT.